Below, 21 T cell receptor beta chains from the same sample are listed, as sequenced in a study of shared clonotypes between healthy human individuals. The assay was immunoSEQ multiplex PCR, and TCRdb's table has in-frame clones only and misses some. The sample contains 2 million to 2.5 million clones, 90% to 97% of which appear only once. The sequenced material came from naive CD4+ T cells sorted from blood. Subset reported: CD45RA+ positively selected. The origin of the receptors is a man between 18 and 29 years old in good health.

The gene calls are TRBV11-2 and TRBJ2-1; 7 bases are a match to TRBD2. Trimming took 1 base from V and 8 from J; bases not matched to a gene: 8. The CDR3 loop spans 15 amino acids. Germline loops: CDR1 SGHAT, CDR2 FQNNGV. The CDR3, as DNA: TGTGCCAGCAGCTTAGGGGCTAGCGGTGCCGATGAGCAGTTCTTC. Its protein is CASSLGASGADEQFF.

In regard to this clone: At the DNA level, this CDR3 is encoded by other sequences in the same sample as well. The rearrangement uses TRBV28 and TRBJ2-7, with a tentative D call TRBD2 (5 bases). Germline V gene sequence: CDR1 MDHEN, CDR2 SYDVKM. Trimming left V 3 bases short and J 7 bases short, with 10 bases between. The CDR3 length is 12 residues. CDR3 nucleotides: TGTGCCAGCAGTTTGAGGGTTGGTGAGCAGTACTTC. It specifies CASSLRVGEQYF.

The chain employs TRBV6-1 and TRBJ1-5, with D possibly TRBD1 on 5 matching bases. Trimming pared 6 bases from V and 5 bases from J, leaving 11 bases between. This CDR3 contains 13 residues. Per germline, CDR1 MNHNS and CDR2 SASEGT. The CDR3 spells CASSGGRDQPQHF. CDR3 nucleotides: TGTGCCAGCAGCGGCGGCAGGGATCAGCCCCAGCATTTT.

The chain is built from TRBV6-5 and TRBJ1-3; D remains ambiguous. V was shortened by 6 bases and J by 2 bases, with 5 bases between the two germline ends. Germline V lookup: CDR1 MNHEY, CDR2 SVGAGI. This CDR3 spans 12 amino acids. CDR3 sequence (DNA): TGTGCCAGCAGCGACGCTGGAAACACCATATATTTT. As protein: CASSDAGNTIYF.

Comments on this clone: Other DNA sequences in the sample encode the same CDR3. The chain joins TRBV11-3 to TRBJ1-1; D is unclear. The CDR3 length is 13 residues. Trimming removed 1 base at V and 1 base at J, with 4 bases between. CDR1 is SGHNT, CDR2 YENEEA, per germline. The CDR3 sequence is CASSLAGNTEAFF. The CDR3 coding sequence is TGTGCCAGCAGCTTAGCTGGGAACACTGAAGCTTTCTTT.

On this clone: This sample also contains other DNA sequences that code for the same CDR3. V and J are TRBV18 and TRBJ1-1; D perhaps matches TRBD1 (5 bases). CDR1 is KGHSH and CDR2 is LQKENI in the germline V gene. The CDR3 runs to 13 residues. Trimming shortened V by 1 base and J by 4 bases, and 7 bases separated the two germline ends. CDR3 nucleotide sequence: TGTGCCAGCTCACCACTCGGGGGCACTGAAGCTTTCTTT. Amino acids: CASSPLGGTEAFF.

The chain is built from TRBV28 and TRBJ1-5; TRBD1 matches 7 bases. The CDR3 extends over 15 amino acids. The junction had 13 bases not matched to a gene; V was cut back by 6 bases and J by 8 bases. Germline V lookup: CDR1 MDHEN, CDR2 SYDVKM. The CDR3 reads CASREQGRKFEPQHF. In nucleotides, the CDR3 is TGTGCCAGCAGGGAACAGGGGCGTAAGTTTGAGCCCCAGCATTTT.

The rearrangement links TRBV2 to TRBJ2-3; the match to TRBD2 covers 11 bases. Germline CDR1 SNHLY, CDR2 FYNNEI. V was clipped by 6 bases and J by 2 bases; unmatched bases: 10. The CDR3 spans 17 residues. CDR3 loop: CASREPSGRSNTDTQYF. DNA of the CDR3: TGTGCCAGCAGAGAACCTAGCGGGAGGTCCAACACAGATACGCAGTATTTT. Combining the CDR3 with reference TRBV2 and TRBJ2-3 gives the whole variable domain EPEVTQTPSHQVTQMGQEVILRCVPISNHLYFYWYRQILGQKVEFLVSFYNNEISEKSEIFDDQFSVERPDGSNFTLKIRSTKLEDSAMYFCASREPSGRSNTDTQYFGPGTRLTVL.

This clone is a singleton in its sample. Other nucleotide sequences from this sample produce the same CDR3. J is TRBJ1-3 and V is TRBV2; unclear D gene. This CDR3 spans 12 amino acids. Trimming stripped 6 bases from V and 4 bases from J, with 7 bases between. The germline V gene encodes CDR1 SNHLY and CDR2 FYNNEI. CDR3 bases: TGTGCCAGCAGAGAAAACGGAAACACCATATATTTT. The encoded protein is CASRENGNTIYF.

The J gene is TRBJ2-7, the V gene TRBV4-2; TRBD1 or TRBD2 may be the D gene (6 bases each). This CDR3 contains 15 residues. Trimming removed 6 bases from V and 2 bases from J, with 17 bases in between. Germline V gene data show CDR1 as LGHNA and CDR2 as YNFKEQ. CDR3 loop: CASSLRGTDTYEQYF. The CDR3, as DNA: TGTGCCAGCAGTTTGAGGGGGACTGATACCTACGAGCAGTACTTC.

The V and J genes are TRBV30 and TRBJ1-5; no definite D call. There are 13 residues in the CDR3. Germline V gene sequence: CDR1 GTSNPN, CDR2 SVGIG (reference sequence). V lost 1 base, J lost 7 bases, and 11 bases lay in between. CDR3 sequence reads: CAWSGEVGQPQHF. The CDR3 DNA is TGTGCCTGGAGTGGGGAGGTAGGGCAGCCCCAGCATTTT.

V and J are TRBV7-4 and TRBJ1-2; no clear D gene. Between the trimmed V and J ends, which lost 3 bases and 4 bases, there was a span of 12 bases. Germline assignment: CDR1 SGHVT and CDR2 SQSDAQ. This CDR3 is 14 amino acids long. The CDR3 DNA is TGTGCCAGCAGCTTGCCACCGACCCTCTATGGCTACACCTTC. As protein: CASSLPPTLYGYTF.

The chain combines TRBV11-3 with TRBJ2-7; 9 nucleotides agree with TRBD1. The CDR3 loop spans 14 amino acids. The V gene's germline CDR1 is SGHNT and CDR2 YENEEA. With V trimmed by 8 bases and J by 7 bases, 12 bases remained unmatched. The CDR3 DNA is TGTGCCAGCTCCCAGGGACAGGGAAATCGGGAGCAGTACTTC. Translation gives CASSQGQGNREQYF. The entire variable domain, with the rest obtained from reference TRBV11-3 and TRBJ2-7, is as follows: EAGVVQSPRYKIIEKKQPVAFWCNPISGHNTLYWYLQNLGQGPELLIRYENEEAVDDSQLPKDRFSAERLKGVDSTLKIQPAELGDSAVYLCASSQGQGNREQYFGPGTRLTVT.

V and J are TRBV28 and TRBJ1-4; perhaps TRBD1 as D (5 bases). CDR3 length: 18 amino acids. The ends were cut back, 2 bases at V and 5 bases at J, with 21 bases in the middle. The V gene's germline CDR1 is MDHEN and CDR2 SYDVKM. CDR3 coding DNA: TGTGCCAGCAGTTTACCCGGGACCGGGGTAATTTTCAATGAAAAACTGTTTTTT. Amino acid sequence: CASSLPGTGVIFNEKLFF.

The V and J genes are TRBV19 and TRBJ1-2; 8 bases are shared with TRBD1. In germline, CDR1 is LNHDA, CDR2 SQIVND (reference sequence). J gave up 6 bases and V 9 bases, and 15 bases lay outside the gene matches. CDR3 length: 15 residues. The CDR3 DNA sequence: TGTGCCAGCCAATGGGGGGGACAGGAGGTCGATGGCTACACCTTC. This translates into CASQWGGQEVDGYTF. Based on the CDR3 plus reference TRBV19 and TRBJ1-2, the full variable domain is DGGITQSPKYLFRKEGQNVTLSCEQNLNHDAMYWYRQDPGQGLRLIYYSQIVNDFQKGDIAEGYSVSREKKESFPLTVTSAQKNPTAFYLCASQWGGQEVDGYTFGSGTRLTVV.

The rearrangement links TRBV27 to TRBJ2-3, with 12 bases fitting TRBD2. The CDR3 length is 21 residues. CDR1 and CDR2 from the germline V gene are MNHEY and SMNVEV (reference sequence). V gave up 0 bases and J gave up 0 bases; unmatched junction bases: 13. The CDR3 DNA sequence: TGTGCCAGCAGTTTATCAGTTAGTTTGGCTAGCGGGAGGGCTAGCACAGATACGCAGTATTTT. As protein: CASSLSVSLASGRASTDTQYF.

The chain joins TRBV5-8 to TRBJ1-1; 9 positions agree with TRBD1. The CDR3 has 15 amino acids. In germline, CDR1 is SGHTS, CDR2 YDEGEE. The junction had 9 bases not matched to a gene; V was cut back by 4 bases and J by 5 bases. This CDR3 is CASSSDRGKRTEAFF. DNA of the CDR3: TGTGCCAGCAGCAGTGACAGGGGGAAGCGTACTGAAGCTTTCTTT.

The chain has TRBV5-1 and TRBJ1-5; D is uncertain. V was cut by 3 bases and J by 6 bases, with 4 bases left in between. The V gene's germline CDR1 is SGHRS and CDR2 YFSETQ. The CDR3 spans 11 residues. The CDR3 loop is CASSSPQPQHF. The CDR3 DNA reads TGCGCCAGCAGCTCTCCTCAGCCCCAGCATTTT.

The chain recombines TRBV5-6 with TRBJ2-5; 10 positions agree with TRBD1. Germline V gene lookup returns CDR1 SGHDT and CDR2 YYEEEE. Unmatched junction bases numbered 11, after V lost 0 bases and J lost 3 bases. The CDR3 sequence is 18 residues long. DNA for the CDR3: TGTGCCAGCAGCTTGGCCTTTTTGACAGGGGGCCCAAAAGAGACCCAGTACTTC. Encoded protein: CASSLAFLTGGPKETQYF.

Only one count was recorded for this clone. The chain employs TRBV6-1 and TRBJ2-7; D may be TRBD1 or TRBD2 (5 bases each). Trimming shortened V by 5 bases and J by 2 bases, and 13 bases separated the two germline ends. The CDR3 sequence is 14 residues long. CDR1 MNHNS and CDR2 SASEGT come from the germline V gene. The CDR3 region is CASSPGQKPYEQYF. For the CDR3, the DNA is TGTGCCAGCAGTCCGGGGCAAAAACCCTACGAGCAGTACTTC.

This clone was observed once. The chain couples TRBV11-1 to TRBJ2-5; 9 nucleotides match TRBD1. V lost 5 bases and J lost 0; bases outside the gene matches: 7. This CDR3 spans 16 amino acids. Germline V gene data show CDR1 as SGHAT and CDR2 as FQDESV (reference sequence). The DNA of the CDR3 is TGTGCCAGCAGCGCTGACCGGGACAGGGACCAAGAGACCCAGTACTTC. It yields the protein CASSADRDRDQETQYF.